Presented here are 27 T cell receptor beta chains from one specimen sequenced in a study of sequential checkpoint blockade in melanoma. The treatment here: randomized to nivolumab then ipilimumab (arm A) or the reverse (arm B). Assay used: immunoSEQ multiplex PCR; TCRdb lists only in-frame clones, some missing. The sample contains tens of thousands of clones, around 90% of which appear only once. Specimen: CD8+ T cells sorted from blood (inferred from file names), collected from a patient given nivolumab and ipilimumab in sequence. These receptors originate from a human donor with melanoma.

The chain employs TRBV28 and TRBJ2-7; TRBD2 matches at 7 bases. Trimming cost V 3 bases and J 4 bases; bases outside gene matches: 3. In germline, CDR1 is MDHEN, CDR2 SYDVKM. This CDR3 has 13 amino acids. CDR3 loop: CASSFWGGYEQYV. The CDR3 DNA reads as TGTGCCAGCAGTTTTTGGGGGGGGTACGAGCAGTACGTC.

The chain links TRBV29-1 to TRBJ1-1; TRBD1 matches at 7 bases. From germline, CDR1 is SQVTM and CDR2 ANQGSEA. With 6 bases clipped from V and 0 bases from J, the junction kept 4 bases outside the gene matches. The CDR3 has 13 residues. The CDR3 DNA sequence: TGCAGCGTACAGGGGCCAATGAACACTGAAGCTTTCTTT. The encoded protein is CSVQGPMNTEAFF.

The CDR3 DNA sequence: TGTGCCAGCAGTCAGAGACTCTATCCATGGAGCTACACCTTC. Its translation is CASSQRLYPWSYTF. The gene calls are TRBV28 and TRBJ1-2; unclear D gene. The germline gives CDR1 MDHEN, CDR2 SYDVKM. V was pared by 5 bases and J by 9 bases, with 19 bases between. The CDR3 has 14 residues.

This clone was seen more than once but under ten times. The J gene is TRBJ2-2, the V gene TRBV6-5; TRBD1 matches 7 bases. The CDR3 runs 13 residues. Looked up from germline, CDR1 is MNHEY and CDR2 is SVGAGI. V was clipped by 5 bases and J by 3 bases; unmatched bases: 0. The CDR3 nucleotides are TGTGCCAGCAGTGACAGGGACACCGGGGAGCTGTTTTTT. This sequence encodes CASSDRDTGELFF.

This chain joins TRBV7-3 and TRBJ2-5; TRBD2 aligns across 13 bases. CDR1 is SGHTA and CDR2 is FQGTGA in the germline V gene. CDR3 length equals 16 residues. V lost 4 bases and J lost 4; bases outside the gene matches: 6. CDR3 sequence: CASSSLAGGPIETQYF. The DNA of the CDR3 is TGTGCCAGCAGCTCACTAGCGGGGGGGCCGATAGAGACCCAGTACTTC.

By share, this clone ranks as hyperexpanded (1% or more). The identical CDR3 is also encoded by other nucleotide sequences in the sample. The chain carries TRBV28 and TRBJ2-2, with a weak D call TRBD2 (5 bases). The germline V and J ends were trimmed by 3 bases and 5 bases, with 7 bases remaining between them. The CDR3 has 13 residues. Germline loops: CDR1 MDHEN, CDR2 SYDVKM. CDR3 sequence reads: CASSFRGTGELFF. CDR3 DNA: TGTGCCAGCAGTTTTCGGGGTACCGGGGAGCTGTTTTTT.

The chain recombines TRBV19 with TRBJ1-5; 8 bases map to TRBD1. CDR1 is LNHDA and CDR2 is SQIVND in the germline V gene (reference sequence). This CDR3 has 14 amino acids. Trimming at V came to 8 bases and at J to 0 bases, leaving 3 bases not matched to a gene. The CDR3 here is CASQGAYSNQPQHF. Written as DNA, the CDR3 is TGTGCCAGTCAGGGGGCTTATAGCAATCAGCCCCAGCATTTT. The variable domain in full, completed from reference TRBV19 and TRBJ1-5, reads DGGITQSPKYLFRKEGQNVTLSCEQNLNHDAMYWYRQDPGQGLRLIYYSQIVNDFQKGDIAEGYSVSREKKESFPLTVTSAQKNPTAFYLCASQGAYSNQPQHFGDGTRLSIL.

The V gene is TRBV6-1, the J gene TRBJ1-3; D possibly corresponds to TRBD1 (6 bases). Germline CDR1 and CDR2: MNHNS and SASEGT. Trimming took 4 bases from V and 8 from J, leaving 15 bases between them. The CDR3 has 14 residues. The CDR3 nucleotides are TGTGCCAGCAGTGGAGGGCCAGGGGTTTACACCATATATTTT. Encoded protein: CASSGGPGVYTIYF.

The rearrangement links TRBV4-2 to TRBJ2-6; no firm D call. Germline V gene data show CDR1 as LGHNA and CDR2 as YNFKEQ. The CDR3 has 15 amino acids. The V end was cut by 3 bases, the J end by 0 bases, with 6 bases between. CDR3 sequence reads: CASSQSGSGANVLTF. The CDR3, as DNA: TGTGCCAGCAGCCAGTCCGGCTCTGGGGCCAACGTCCTGACTTTC.

This clone is a singleton in its sample. The chain's CDR3 is CAIAGPQGGSQPQHF. CDR3 DNA: TGTGCCATCGCAGGGCCCCAAGGAGGGAGTCAGCCCCAGCATTTT. The chain is built from TRBV6-1 and TRBJ1-5; weak D call: TRBD1 (5 bases). Germline lookup yields CDR1 MNHNS and CDR2 SASEGT. The V and J ends lost 10 bases and 6 bases respectively, with 22 bases between them. CDR3 length: 15 residues.

V and J are TRBV9 and TRBJ2-2, with a possible D match to TRBD2 (6 bases). Germline V lookup: CDR1 SGDLS, CDR2 YYNGEE. The CDR3 has 16 amino acids. V was trimmed by 0 bases and J by 2 bases, leaving 11 bases between them. The CDR3 DNA reads TGTGCCAGCAGCGTAGGGGTTAGCGGCAACACCGGGGAGCTGTTTTTT. Protein: CASSVGVSGNTGELFF.

This CDR3 is CASSPRGGPNQPQHF. The DNA of the CDR3 is TGTGCCAGCAGCCCCCGGGGGGGTCCTAATCAGCCCCAGCATTTT. V gene TRBV9 combines with J gene TRBJ1-5; TRBD1 is a possible D gene (5 bases). Between the trimmed V and J ends, which lost 4 bases and 4 bases, there was a span of 15 bases. The CDR3 runs 15 residues. Looked up from germline, CDR1 is SGDLS and CDR2 is YYNGEE.

The CDR3: CASSLTFGGGTEAFF. The CDR3 nucleotides read TGTGCCAGCAGCTTAACGTTCGGGGGGGGCACTGAAGCTTTCTTT. The V and J genes are TRBV7-3 and TRBJ1-1, with a tentative D call TRBD1 (5 bases). This CDR3 is 15 amino acids long. V was shortened by 0 bases and J by 4 bases, with 12 bases between the two germline ends. Germline CDR1 SGHTA, CDR2 FQGTGA. The variable domain in full, completed from reference TRBV7-3 and TRBJ1-1, reads GAGVSQTPSNKVTEKGKYVELRCDPISGHTALYWYRQSLGQGPEFLIYFQGTGAADDSGLPNDRFFAVRPEGSVSTLKIQRTERGDSAVYLCASSLTFGGGTEAFFGQGTRLTVV.

The chain links TRBV4-1 to TRBJ2-7; 7 nucleotides agree with TRBD2. The V gene's germline CDR1 is MGHRA and CDR2 YSYEKL. Losses at the gene ends were 1 base for V and 2 bases for J; bases not matched to a gene: 5. The length of the CDR3 is 15 residues. The CDR3 bases are TGCGCCAGCAGCCAAGGTCTAGCGGAGACCTACGAGCAGTACGTC. It specifies CASSQGLAETYEQYV.

This clone was counted a few times. This chain joins TRBV19 and TRBJ1-1; no definite D call. Trimming cost V 6 bases and J 4 bases, with 12 bases left between them. CDR1 is LNHDA and CDR2 is SQIVND in the germline V gene (reference sequence). The CDR3 covers 13 residues. The CDR3 loop is CASSLDRGTEAFF. CDR3 coding DNA: TGTGCCAGTAGCTTGGATCGGGGCACTGAAGCTTTCTTT.

The V call is TRBV9, the J call TRBJ2-7; TRBD1 matches at 7 bases. CDR3 length: 15 residues. Unmatched junction bases numbered 3, after V lost 0 bases and J lost 0 bases. CDR1 SGDLS and CDR2 YYNGEE come from the germline V gene. In DNA, the CDR3 is TGTGCCAGCAGCGTAGATTCAGGGGGCTCCTACGAGCAGTACTTC. The encoded protein is CASSVDSGGSYEQYF.

The chain couples TRBV7-9 to TRBJ2-1, with 11 bases that match TRBD2. J was trimmed by 0 bases and V by 4 bases; bases with no gene match: 11. Germline V CDR1 and CDR2: SEHNR, FQNEAQ (reference sequence). The CDR3 sequence is 19 residues long. The CDR3 DNA sequence: TGTGCCAGCAGCTCACTCATGGGACTAGCGGAGATCTCCTACAATGAGCAGTTCTTC. As protein: CASSSLMGLAEISYNEQFF.

The genes are TRBV5-1 and TRBJ1-6; D is possibly TRBD1 (6 bases). V gave up 1 base and J gave up 9 bases, with 14 bases separating them. Germline values: CDR1 SGHRS, CDR2 YFSETQ. There are 15 residues in the CDR3. In nucleotides, the CDR3 is TGCGCCAGCAGCTTGTATACAGGGCTTGGTTCACCCCTCCACTTT. It encodes CASSLYTGLGSPLHF. The full variable domain, in which reference TRBV5-1 and TRBJ1-6 provide the parts outside the CDR3, is KAGVTQTPRYLIKTRGQQVTLSCSPISGHRSVSWYQQTPGQGLQFLFEYFSETQRNKGNFPGRFSGRQFSNSRSEMNVSTLELGDSALYLCASSLYTGLGSPLHFGNGTRLTVT.

This clone was picked up a small number of times. Other DNA sequences in the same sample also yield this CDR3. The chain employs TRBV11-3 and TRBJ2-1; a weak D match, TRBD2 (5 bases). CDR1 is SGHNT, CDR2 YENEEA, per germline. The CDR3 contains 11 residues. V was cut by 1 base and J by 10 bases, with 5 bases left in between. As DNA, the CDR3 is TGTGCCAGCAGCTTAGGAGGGGAGCAGTTCTTC. Its translation is CASSLGGEQFF.

The chain links TRBV6-5 to TRBJ2-7, with 7 bases matching TRBD1. Germline CDR1 and CDR2: MNHEY and SVGAGI. The CDR3 sequence is 14 residues long. V was clipped by 5 bases and J by 5 bases; unmatched bases: 9. The CDR3 nucleotides are TGTGCCAGCAGTGTTGAGACAGGGTCCCACGAGCAGTACTTC. Translated: CASSVETGSHEQYF.

CDR3 bases: TGTGCCAGCAGTTGGACAGGGGGCACAGATACGCAGTATTTT. It yields the protein CASSWTGGTDTQYF. The chain couples TRBV2 to TRBJ2-3; 9 bases align to TRBD1. Germline-derived CDR1 and CDR2 are SNHLY and FYNNEI. The J segment lost 1 base and the V segment lost 5 bases, leaving 1 base of the junction unmatched. This CDR3 comprises 14 residues.

This chain joins TRBV6-6 and TRBJ2-7; a possible D gene is TRBD2 (5 bases). Trimming stripped 0 bases from V and 0 bases from J, with 6 bases between. Germline CDR1 reads MNHNY; CDR2 reads SVGAGI (reference sequence). The length of the CDR3 is 14 residues. The CDR3 sequence is CASSYSGSSYEQYV. The CDR3 coding sequence is TGTGCCAGCAGTTACTCGGGGAGCTCCTACGAGCAGTACGTC.

V and J are TRBV19 and TRBJ1-5; TRBD1 matches at 10 bases. This CDR3 has 14 amino acids. V lost 6 bases, J lost 5 bases, and 4 bases stayed unmatched. Per germline, CDR1 LNHDA and CDR2 SQIVND (reference sequence). In DNA form, the CDR3 reads TGTGCCAGTAGCCCCGGGACAGGGGATCAGCCCCAGCATTTT. Translation gives CASSPGTGDQPQHF.

The chain links TRBV15 to TRBJ1-5; no definite D call. The V gene's germline CDR1 is LNHNV and CDR2 YYDKDF (reference sequence). The germline V and J ends were trimmed by 3 bases and 7 bases, with 13 bases remaining between them. This CDR3 spans 14 amino acids. CDR3 sequence (DNA): TGTGCCACCAGCAGGGATAGGAGCGTCCAGCCCCAGCATTTT. This encodes CATSRDRSVQPQHF.

This chain joins TRBV9 and TRBJ1-6; 10 bases agree with TRBD1. Trimming at V came to 4 bases and at J to 7 bases, leaving 11 bases not matched to a gene. There are 17 residues in the CDR3. Germline V gene data show CDR1 as SGDLS and CDR2 as YYNGEE. In nucleotides, the CDR3 is TGTGCCAGCAGCCCACGTCCCGGGACAGGGGTAAATTCACCCCTCCACTTT. It specifies CASSPRPGTGVNSPLHF.

This CDR3 is CASSQRQGGYTF. The DNA of the CDR3 is TGCGCCAGCAGCCAACGACAGGGCGGCTACACCTTC. The chain couples TRBV4-1 to TRBJ1-2, with TRBD1 identical over 7 bases. The CDR3 runs 12 residues. V shed 2 bases, J shed 8 bases, and the junction held 2 bases outside the gene matches. CDR1 and CDR2 (germline): MGHRA, YSYEKL.

The rearrangement joins TRBV13 to TRBJ1-5; 11 bases match TRBD1. Losses at the gene ends were 4 bases for V and 3 bases for J; bases not matched to a gene: 2. The CDR3 has 15 residues. Per the germline V gene, CDR1 is PRHDT and CDR2 is FYEKMQ (reference sequence). The CDR3 bases are TGTGCCAGCAGCTGGGGACAGGGGGACAATCAGCCCCAGCATTTT. The encoded protein is CASSWGQGDNQPQHF.